The sequence of this T cell receptor (beta chain) was determined in a study of blood T cell repertoires in COVID-19. Germline V gives CDR1 MNHEY, CDR2 SVGEGT. CDR3 length: 14 amino acids. Trimming removed 5 bases at V and 0 bases at J, with 11 bases between. In the study's own analysis: Reference gene primer amplification gave nucleated cell count estimates. Sequencing was performed with immunoSEQ multiplex PCR; in TCRdb, only in-frame clones are kept and a portion is missing. The V and J calls and clone size were taken over from that table, and D and trimming were inferred from the DNA. The sample contains some 73,000 clones, more than 70% of which appear only once.

The sequence was obtained from a woman older than 75 with active or convalescent COVID-19. This chain joins TRBV6-2 or TRBV6-3 and TRBJ2-7; tentatively, D is TRBD2 (7 bases). The sample taken for sequencing was peripheral blood. CDR3 in amino acids: CASSRGGSSYEQYF. CDR3 bases: TGTGCCAGCAGTAGGGGGGGGAGCTCCTACGAGCAGTACTTC.